This T cell receptor (beta chain) was recorded in a study of beta chain features in type 1 diabetes. The isolated RNA, all of it, was reverse transcribed, so expressed TCRB transcripts were what got sequenced. Clones were read by immunoSEQ multiplex PCR, and TCRdb kept only the in-frame ones, dropping some. Among some 290,000 clones listed, approximately 24% were seen once. The study's findings and limits: There was a moderate but significant shortening of TCRB CDR3s in all four CD4+ subsets of Type 1 diabetes patients.

With V trimmed by 4 bases and J by 1 base, 5 bases remained unmatched. The CDR3 consists of 16 residues. Per the germline V gene, CDR1 is MGHRA and CDR2 is YSYEKL. This clone was counted a few times. The antigen remains unidentified. Purity above 95% was achieved in all sorted populations. The clonotype was recovered from a woman under 40 with type 1 diabetes. The sequencing input was naive CD4+ T cells from blood. The chain is built from TRBV4-1 and TRBJ2-2; 8 positions agree with TRBD1. CDR3 sequence: CASSPAGTGNTGELFF. The CDR3 coding sequence is TGCGCCAGCAGCCCGGCGGGGACAGGGAACACCGGGGAGCTGTTTTTT.